The sequence of this T cell receptor beta chain was determined in a study of tumor and adjacent non-tumor tissue in lung cancer. Turning to this clonotype: No antigen is known for it. At one boundary the junction diverges from the germline segment, which might be a read error.

The CDR3 covers 12 residues. Germline CDR1 DFQATT, CDR2 SNEGSKA (reference sequence). RNA was extracted from bulk tissue without any cell sorting. A modified ARM-PCR protocol with three rounds of nested PCR amplified TCRbeta. Via MiXCR, TCRdb re-called the multiplex PCR reads, giving one row per CDR3 protein. The repertoire includes 70,000 to 90,000 distinct CDR3 sequences, 75% to 90% of them detected once, and about an eighth sits in the top ten. Study observations and caveats: Patients with more diverse tumor TCRs had worse survival. In normal lung, the top 100 clones were significantly more dominant than in tumor.

The source material was lung tumor tissue. The rearrangement links TRBV20-1 to TRBJ1-1; D call uncertain. This TCR was sampled from a woman between 50 and 59 years old with non-small cell lung cancer. The CDR3 coding sequence is TGCTGTGCAAAACAAGGGAGCACTGAAGCTTTCTTT. Its translation is CCAKQGSTEAFF.